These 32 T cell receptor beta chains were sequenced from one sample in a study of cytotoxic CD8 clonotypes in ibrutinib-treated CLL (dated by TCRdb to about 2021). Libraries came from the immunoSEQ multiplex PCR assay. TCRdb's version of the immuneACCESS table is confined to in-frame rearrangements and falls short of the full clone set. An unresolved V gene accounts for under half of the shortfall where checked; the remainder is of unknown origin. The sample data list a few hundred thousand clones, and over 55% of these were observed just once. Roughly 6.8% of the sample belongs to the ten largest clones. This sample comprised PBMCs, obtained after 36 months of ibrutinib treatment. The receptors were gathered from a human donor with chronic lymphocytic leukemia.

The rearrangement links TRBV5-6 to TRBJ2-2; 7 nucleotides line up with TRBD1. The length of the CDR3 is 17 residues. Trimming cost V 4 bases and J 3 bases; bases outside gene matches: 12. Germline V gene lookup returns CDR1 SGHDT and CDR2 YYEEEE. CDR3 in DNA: TGTGCCAGCAGCGAAAGACGACCGGGACAGTACACCGGGGAGCTGTTTTTT. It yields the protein CASSERRPGQYTGELFF.

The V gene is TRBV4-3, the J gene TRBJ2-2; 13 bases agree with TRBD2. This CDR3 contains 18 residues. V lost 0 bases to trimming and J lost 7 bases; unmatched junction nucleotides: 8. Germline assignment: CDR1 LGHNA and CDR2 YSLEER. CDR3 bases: TGCGCCAGCAGCCAAGAGGAGGGACTAGCGGGATTGGTCGGGGAGCTGTTTTTT. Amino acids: CASSQEEGLAGLVGELFF.

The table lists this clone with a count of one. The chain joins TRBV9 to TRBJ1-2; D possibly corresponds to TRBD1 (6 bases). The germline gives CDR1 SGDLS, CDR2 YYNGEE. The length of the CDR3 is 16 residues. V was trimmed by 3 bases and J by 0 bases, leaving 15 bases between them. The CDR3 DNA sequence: TGTGCCAGCAGCGGCGAAAGGGGGGAAACTAACTATGGCTACACCTTC. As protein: CASSGERGETNYGYTF.

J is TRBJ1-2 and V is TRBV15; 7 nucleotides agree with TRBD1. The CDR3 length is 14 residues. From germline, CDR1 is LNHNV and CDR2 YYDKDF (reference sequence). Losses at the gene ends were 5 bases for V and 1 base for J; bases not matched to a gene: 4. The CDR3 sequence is CATSADRSNYGYTF. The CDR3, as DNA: TGTGCCACCAGCGCGGACAGGAGTAACTATGGCTACACCTTC.

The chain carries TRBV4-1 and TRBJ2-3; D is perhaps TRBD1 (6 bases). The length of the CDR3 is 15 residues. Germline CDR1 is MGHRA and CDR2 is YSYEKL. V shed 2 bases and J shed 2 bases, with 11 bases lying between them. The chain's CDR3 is CASSQQGILTDTQYF. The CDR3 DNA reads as TGCGCCAGCAGCCAACAGGGGATCCTCACAGATACGCAGTATTTT.

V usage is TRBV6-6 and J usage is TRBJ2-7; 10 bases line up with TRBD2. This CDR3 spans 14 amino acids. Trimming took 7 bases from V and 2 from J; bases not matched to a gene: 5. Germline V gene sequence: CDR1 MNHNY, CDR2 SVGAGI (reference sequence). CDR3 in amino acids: CASTPSGSTYEQYF. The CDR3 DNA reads TGTGCCAGCACCCCTAGCGGGAGTACCTACGAGCAGTACTTC.

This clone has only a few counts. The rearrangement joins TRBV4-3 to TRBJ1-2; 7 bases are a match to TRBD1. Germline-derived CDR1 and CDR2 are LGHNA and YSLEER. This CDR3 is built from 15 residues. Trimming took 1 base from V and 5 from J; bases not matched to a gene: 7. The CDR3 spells CASSQGGQTVYGYTF. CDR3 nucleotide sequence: TGCGCCAGCAGCCAAGGGGGACAGACCGTATATGGCTACACCTTC.

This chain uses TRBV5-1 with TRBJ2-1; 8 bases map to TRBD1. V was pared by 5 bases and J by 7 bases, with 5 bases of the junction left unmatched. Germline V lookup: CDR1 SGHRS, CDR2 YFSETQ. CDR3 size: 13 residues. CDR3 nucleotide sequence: TGCGCCAGCAGTTTCCAGGGGGCTAATGAGCAGTTCTTC. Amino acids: CASSFQGANEQFF.

The CDR3 coding sequence is TGCGCCAGCAGCTTGGCCGTGGGCGATACGCAGTATTTT. Translating gives CASSLAVGDTQYF. This chain links TRBV5-1 with TRBJ2-3; no clear D. Germline assignment: CDR1 SGHRS and CDR2 YFSETQ. With 0 bases removed from V and 6 bases from J, the gap between germline ends came to 8 bases. This CDR3 is built from 13 residues.

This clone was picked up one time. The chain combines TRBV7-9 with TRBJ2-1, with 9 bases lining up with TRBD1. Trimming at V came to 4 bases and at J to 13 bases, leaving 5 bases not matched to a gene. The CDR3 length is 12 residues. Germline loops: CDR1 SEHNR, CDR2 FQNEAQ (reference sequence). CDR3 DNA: TGTGCCAGCAGCTCACGACAGGGGGTCCAGTTCTTC. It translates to CASSSRQGVQFF.

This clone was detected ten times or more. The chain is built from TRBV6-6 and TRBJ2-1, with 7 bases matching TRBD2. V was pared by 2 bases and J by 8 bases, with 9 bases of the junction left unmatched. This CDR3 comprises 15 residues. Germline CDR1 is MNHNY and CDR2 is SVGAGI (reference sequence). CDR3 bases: TGTGCCAGCAGTTACATTGGCGGGAGTCTCGATGAGCAGTTCTTC. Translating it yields CASSYIGGSLDEQFF.

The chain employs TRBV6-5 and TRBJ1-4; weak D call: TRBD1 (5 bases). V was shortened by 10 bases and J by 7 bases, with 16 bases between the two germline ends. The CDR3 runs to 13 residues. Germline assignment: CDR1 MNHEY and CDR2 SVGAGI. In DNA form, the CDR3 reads TGTGCCACCTGGGACGGGGGAGGTGAAAAACTGTTTTTT. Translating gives CATWDGGGEKLFF.

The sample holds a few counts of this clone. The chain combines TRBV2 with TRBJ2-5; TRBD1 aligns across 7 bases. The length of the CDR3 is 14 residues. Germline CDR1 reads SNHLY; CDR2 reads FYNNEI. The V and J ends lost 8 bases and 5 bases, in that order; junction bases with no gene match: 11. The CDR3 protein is CASEGALGGETQYF. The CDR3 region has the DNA TGTGCCAGCGAGGGGGCCTTAGGCGGGGAGACCCAGTACTTC.

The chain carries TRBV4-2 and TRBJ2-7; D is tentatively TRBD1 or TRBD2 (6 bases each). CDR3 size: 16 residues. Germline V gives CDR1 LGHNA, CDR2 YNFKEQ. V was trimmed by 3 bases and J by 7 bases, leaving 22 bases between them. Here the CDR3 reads CASSHPEVGGAGEQYF. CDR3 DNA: TGTGCCAGCAGCCACCCCGAAGTTGGGGGCGCGGGGGAGCAGTACTTC.

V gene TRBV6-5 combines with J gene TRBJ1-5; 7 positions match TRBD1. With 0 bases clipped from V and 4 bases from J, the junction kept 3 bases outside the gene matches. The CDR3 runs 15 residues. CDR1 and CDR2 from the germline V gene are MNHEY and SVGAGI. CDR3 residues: CASSYSSGGNQPQHF. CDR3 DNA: TGTGCCAGCAGTTACTCCTCAGGGGGAAATCAGCCCCAGCATTTT.

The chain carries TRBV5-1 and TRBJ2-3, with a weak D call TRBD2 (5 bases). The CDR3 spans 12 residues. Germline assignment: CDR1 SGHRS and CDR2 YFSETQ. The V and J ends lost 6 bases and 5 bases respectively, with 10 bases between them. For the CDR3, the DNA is TGCGCCAGCAAAGAGGGTCTAGATACGCAGTATTTT. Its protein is CASKEGLDTQYF.

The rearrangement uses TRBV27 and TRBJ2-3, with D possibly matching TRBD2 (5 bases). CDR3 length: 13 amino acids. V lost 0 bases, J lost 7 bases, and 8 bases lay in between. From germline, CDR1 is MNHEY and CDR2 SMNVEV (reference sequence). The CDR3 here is CASSLSKRHTQYF. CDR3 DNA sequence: TGTGCCAGCAGTTTATCCAAGCGGCATACGCAGTATTTT.

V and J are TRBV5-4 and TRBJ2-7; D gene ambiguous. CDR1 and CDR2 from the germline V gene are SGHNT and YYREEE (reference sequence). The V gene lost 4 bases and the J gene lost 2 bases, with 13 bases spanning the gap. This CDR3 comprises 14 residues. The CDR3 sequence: CASSQSSGAYEQYF. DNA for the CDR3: TGTGCCAGCAGCCAATCCTCTGGAGCCTACGAGCAGTACTTC. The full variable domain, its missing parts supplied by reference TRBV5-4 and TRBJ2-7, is ETGVTQSPTHLIKTRGQQVTLRCSSQSGHNTVSWYQQALGQGPQFIFQYYREEENGRGNFPPRFSGLQFPNYSSELNVNALELDDSALYLCASSQSSGAYEQYFGPGTRLTVT.

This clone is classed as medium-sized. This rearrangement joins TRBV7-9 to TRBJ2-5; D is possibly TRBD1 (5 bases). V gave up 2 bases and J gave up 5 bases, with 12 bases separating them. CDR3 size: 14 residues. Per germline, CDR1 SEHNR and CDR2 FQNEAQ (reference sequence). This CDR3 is CASSLWNRPETQYF. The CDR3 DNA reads TGTGCCAGCAGCTTATGGAACAGGCCGGAGACCCAGTACTTC.

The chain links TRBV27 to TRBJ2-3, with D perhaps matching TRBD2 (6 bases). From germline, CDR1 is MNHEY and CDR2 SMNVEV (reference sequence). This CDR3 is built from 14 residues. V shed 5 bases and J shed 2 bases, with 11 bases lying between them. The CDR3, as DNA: TGTGCCAGCAGTATCTGGCGGGACACAGATACGCAGTATTTT. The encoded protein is CASSIWRDTDTQYF.

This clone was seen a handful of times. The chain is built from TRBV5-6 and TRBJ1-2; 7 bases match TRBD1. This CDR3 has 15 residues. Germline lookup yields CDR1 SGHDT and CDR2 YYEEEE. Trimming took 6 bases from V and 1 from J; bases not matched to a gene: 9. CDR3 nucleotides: TGTGCCAGCACCATTCCTGGGACAGATAACTATGGCTACACCTTC. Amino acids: CASTIPGTDNYGYTF.

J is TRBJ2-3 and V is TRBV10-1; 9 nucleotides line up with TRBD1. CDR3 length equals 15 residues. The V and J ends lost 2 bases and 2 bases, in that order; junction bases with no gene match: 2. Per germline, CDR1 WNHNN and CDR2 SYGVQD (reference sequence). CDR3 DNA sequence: TGCGCCAGCAGTGAGGACAGGGGGATCACAGATACGCAGTATTTT. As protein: CASSEDRGITDTQYF.

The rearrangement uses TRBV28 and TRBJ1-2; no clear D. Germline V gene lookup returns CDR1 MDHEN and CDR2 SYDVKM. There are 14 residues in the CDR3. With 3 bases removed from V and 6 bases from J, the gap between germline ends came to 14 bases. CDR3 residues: CASSFMAIRDGYTF. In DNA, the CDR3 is TGTGCCAGCAGTTTCATGGCCATAAGGGATGGCTACACCTTC.

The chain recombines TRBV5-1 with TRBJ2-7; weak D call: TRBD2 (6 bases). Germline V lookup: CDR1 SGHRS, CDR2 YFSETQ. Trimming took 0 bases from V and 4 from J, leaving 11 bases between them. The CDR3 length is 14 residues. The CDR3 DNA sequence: TGCGCCAGCAGCTTGGCCGGGGGTGGATACGAGCAGTACTTC. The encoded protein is CASSLAGGGYEQYF.

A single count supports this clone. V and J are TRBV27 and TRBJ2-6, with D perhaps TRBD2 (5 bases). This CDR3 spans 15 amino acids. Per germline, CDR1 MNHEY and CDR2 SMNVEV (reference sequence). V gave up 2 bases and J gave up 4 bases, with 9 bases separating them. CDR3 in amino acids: CASSLAGLGANVLTF. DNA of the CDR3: TGTGCCAGCAGTTTAGCGGGCCTCGGGGCCAACGTCCTGACTTTC.

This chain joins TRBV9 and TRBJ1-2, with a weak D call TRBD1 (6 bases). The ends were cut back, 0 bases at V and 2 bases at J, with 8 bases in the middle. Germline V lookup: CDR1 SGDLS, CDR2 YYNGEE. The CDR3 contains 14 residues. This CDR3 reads CASSVAGGNYGYTF. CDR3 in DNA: TGTGCCAGCAGCGTAGCTGGGGGCAACTATGGCTACACCTTC.

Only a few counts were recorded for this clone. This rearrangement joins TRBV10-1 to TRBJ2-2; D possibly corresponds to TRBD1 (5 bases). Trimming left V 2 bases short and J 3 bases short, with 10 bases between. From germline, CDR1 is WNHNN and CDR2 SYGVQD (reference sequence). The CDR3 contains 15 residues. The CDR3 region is CASSERGTYTGELFF. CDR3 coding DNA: TGCGCCAGCAGTGAGAGGGGTACCTACACCGGGGAGCTGTTTTTT.

CDR3 bases: TGTGCCAGCTTGGGACAACCTATCACAGATACGCAGTATTTT. It codes for CASLGQPITDTQYF. The J gene is TRBJ2-3, the V gene TRBV2, with D possibly being TRBD1 (6 bases). Looked up from germline, CDR1 is SNHLY and CDR2 is FYNNEI. This CDR3 comprises 14 residues. V gave up 8 bases and J gave up 2 bases, with 14 bases separating them. Drawing the rest from reference TRBV2 and TRBJ2-3, the complete variable domain is EPEVTQTPSHQVTQMGQEVILRCVPISNHLYFYWYRQILGQKVEFLVSFYNNEISEKSEIFDDQFSVERPDGSNFTLKIRSTKLEDSAMYFCASLGQPITDTQYFGPGTRLTVL.

The CDR3: CASSEDRGDTQYF. CDR3 nucleotide sequence: TGTGCCAGCAGCGAGGACAGGGGTGATACGCAGTATTTT. V usage is TRBV9 and J usage is TRBJ2-3; 9 bases fit TRBD1. In germline, CDR1 is SGDLS, CDR2 YYNGEE. The ends lost 3 bases at V and 6 bases at J; junction bases unmatched: 2. CDR3 length equals 13 residues.

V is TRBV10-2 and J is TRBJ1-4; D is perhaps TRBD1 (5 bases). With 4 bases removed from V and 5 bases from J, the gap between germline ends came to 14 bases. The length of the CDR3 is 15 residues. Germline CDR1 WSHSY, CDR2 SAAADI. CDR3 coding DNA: TGCGCCAGCAGTGGGGACCGGGACTGGAATGAAAAACTGTTTTTT. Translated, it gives CASSGDRDWNEKLFF.

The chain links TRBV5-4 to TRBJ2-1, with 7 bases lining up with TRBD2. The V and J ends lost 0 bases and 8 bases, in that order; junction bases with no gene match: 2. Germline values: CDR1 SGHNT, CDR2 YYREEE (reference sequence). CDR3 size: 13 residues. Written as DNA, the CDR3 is TGTGCCAGCAGCTTGGTAGGGAGGGATGAGCAGTTCTTC. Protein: CASSLVGRDEQFF.

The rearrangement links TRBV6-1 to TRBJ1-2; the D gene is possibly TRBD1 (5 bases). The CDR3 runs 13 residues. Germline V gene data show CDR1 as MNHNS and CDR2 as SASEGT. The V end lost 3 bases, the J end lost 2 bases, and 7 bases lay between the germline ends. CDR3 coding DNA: TGTGCCAGCAGTGACAGGGCGAACTATGGCTACACCTTC. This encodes CASSDRANYGYTF.